Included here is one T cell receptor (beta chain) sequence, with context. Antigen unknown. This specimen belongs to a study of cytomegalovirus exposure and HLA in healthy donors. The study's findings and limits: Accurate prediction of most subjects' HLA-A and HLA-B alleles from TCR beta sequences was reported.

It was with 60 Vbeta and 13 Jbeta primers that the PCR ran. Assay used: immunoSEQ multiplex PCR; TCRdb lists only in-frame clones, some missing. This sample has 150,000 to 200,000 clones, with 75% to 90% found just once. Sampled while nominally healthy, donors likely had unrecorded immune exposures. The source material was PBMCs. This TCR was sampled from a woman between 18 and 30 years old in good health and CMV-seronegative.

DNA for the CDR3: TGTGCCAGCAGCCAGGGGGTCACTGAAGCTTTCTTT. This codes for CASSQGVTEAFF. The chain is built from TRBV28 and TRBJ1-1, with 7 nucleotides matching TRBD1. CDR1 is MDHEN and CDR2 is SYDVKM in the germline V gene. V lost 6 bases, J lost 4 bases, and 2 bases stayed unmatched. This CDR3 comprises 12 residues. Full variable domain (outside the CDR3, taken from reference TRBV28 and TRBJ1-1): DVKVTQSSRYLVKRTGEKVFLECVQDMDHENMFWYRQDPGLGLRLIYFSYDVKMKEKGDIPEGYSVSREKKERFSLILESASTNQTSMYLCASSQGVTEAFFGQGTRLTVV.